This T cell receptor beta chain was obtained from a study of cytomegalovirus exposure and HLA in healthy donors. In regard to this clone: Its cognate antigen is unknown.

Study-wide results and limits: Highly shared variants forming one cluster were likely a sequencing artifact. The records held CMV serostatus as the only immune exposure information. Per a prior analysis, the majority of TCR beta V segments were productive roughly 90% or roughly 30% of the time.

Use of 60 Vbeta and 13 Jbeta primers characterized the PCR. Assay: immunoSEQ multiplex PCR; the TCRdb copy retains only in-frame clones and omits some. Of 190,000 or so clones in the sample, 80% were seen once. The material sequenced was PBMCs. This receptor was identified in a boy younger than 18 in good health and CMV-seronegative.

The CDR3 nucleotides are TGTGCCAGCAGCTTGGCGGAGGGTTTTGTCTGGGATGGCTACACCTTC. It specifies CASSLAEGFVWDGYTF. The chain employs TRBV5-6 and TRBJ1-2; no firm D call. Trimming removed 0 bases from V and 6 bases from J, with 18 bases in between. The CDR3 is made up of 16 amino acids. CDR1 and CDR2 from the germline V gene are SGHDT and YYEEEE. The entire variable domain, with the rest obtained from reference TRBV5-6 and TRBJ1-2, is as follows: DAGVTQSPTHLIKTRGQQVTLRCSPKSGHDTVSWYQQALGQGPQFIFQYYEEEERQRGNFPDRFSGHQFPNYSSELNVNALLLGDSALYLCASSLAEGFVWDGYTFGSGTRLTVV.